One T cell receptor beta chain is described in this entry. The data were taken from a study of OX40 agonist ivuxolimab in advanced cancers. Some clones are missing from TCRdb's copy, which holds only in-frame ones; the method was immunoSEQ multiplex PCR. Here the sample spans 95,000 to 120,000 clones, approximately 90% being singletons. Trimming took off 1 base at V and 6 bases at J, with 17 bases between the two ends. From germline, CDR1 is SGHNT and CDR2 YYREEE (reference sequence). This CDR3 contains 16 residues. The V and J genes are TRBV5-4 and TRBJ1-5; D possibly corresponds to TRBD1 (6 bases). Sequences were derived from CD4+ or CD8+ T cells sorted from blood, sampled in a trial of the OX40 agonist ivuxolimab. The origin of this receptor is an adult with an advanced solid tumor such as melanoma, head and neck, liver or kidney cancer. CDR3 bases: TGTGCCAGCAGCTTGATCTCGGGGGGCAGGGGTCAGCCCCAGCATTTT. Protein sequence: CASSLISGGRGQPQHF.